Reported below is one TCR beta chain. The data derive from a study of control samples from healthy donors and cancer patients. Data came from immunoSEQ multiplex PCR; TCRdb stores just in-frame clones and leaves some out. The repertoire holds tens of thousands of clones, with more than 90% as singletons. The CDR3 runs 15 residues. The germline V gene has CDR1 SGHNT and CDR2 YYREEE (reference sequence). Trimming removed 0 bases from V and 0 bases from J, with 7 bases in between. This receptor was taken from a man aged 30 to 39 with colorectal cancer. The specimen sequenced was PBMCs. The genes are TRBV5-4 and TRBJ2-1; D unresolved. Here the CDR3 reads CASSLEQVSYNEQFF. The CDR3 DNA reads TGTGCCAGCAGCTTGGAGCAGGTCTCCTACAATGAGCAGTTCTTC.